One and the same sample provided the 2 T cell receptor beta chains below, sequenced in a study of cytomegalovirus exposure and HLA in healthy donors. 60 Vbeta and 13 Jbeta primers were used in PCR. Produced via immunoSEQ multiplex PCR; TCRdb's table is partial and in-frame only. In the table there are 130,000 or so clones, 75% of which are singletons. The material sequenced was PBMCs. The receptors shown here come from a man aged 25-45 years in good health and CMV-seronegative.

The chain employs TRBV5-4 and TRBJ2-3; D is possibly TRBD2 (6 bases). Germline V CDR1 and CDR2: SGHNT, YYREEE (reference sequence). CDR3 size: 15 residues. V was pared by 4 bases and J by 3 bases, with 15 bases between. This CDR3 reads CASSRAGSTTDTQYF. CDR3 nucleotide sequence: TGTGCCAGCAGCAGGGCCGGGAGTACAACAGATACGCAGTATTTT. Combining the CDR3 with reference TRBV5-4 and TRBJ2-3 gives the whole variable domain ETGVTQSPTHLIKTRGQQVTLRCSSQSGHNTVSWYQQALGQGPQFIFQYYREEENGRGNFPPRFSGLQFPNYSSELNVNALELDDSALYLCASSRAGSTTDTQYFGPGTRLTVL.

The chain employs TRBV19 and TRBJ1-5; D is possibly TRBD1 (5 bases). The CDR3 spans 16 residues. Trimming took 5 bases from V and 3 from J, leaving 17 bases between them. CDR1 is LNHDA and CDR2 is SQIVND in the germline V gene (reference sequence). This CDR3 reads CASSSHSRQPNQPQHF. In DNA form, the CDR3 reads TGTGCCAGTAGTTCCCACAGTCGACAGCCCAATCAGCCCCAGCATTTT.